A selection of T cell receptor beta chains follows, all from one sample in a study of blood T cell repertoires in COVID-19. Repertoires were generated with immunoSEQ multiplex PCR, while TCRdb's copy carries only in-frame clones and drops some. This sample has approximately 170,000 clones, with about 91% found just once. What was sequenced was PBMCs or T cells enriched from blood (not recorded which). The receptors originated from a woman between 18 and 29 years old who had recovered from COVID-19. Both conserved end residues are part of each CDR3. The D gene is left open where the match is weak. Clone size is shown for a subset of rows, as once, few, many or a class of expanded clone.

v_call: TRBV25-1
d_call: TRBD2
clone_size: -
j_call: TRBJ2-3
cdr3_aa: CASSVPGLAGPDTQYF

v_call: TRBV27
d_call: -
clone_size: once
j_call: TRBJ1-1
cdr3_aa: CASSFGTEAFF

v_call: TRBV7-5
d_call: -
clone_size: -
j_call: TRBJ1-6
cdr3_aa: CARSLALGTGGSYNSPLHF

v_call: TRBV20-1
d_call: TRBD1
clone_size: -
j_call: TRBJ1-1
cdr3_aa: CSASTTGAPNTEAFF

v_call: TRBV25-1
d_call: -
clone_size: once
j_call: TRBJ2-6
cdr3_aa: CASSLAGYAAGANVLTF

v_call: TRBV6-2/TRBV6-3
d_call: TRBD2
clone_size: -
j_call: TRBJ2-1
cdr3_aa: CASSPLAGGFGEQFF

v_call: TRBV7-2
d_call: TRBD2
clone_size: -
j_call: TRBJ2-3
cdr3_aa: CASSLAGLAENTQYF

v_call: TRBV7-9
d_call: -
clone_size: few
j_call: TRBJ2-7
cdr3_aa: CASSLALRPVDEQYF

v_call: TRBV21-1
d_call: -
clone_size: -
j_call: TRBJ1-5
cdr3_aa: CASRSNFRTGGANQPQHF

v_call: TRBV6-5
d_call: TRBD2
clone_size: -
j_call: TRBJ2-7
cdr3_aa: CASSWGSGSVYEQYF

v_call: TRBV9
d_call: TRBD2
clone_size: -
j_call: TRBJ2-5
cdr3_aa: CASSSAGVGETQYF

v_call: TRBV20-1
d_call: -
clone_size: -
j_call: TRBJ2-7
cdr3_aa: CRAAGVYEQYF